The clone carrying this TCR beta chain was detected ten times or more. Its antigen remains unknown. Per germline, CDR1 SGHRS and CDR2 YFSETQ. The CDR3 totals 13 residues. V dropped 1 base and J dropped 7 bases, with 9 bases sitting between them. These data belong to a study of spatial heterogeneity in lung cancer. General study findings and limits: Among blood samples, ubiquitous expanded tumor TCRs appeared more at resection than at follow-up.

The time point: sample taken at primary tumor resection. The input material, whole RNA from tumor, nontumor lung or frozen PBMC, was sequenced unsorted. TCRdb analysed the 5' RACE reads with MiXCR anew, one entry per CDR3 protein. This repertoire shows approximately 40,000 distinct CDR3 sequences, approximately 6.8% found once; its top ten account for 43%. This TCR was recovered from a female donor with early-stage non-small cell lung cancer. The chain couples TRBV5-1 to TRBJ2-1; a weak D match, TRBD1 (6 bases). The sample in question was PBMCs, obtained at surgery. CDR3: CASSLPGVNEQFF. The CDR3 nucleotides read TGCGCCAGCAGCTTGCCAGGGGTTAATGAGCAGTTCTTC.